A single sample gave rise to the 16 T cell receptor beta chains below, sequenced in a study of human T cells and chemical hapten exposure. The time point: patch test 2, 6 weeks after DPC sensitization. Stated treatment: therapeutic diphenylcyclopropenone sensitization with weekly scalp DPC. MiXCR was run by TCRdb on the RACE reads, yielding one entry per CDR3 protein. The sample lists 20,000 to 30,000 distinct CDR3 sequences; over 8.5% were seen once. The input for sequencing was whole blood, taken in connection with sensitization to the hapten diphenylcyclopropenone (DPC). Receptor source: a man younger than 40 with alopecia areata. Some clones in this sample may be carry-over from other donors' samples.

The V and J genes are TRBV5-8 and TRBJ1-6; no clear D. The length of the CDR3 is 14 residues. CDR1 and CDR2 (germline): SGHTS, YDEGEE. The V gene lost 4 bases and the J gene lost 6 bases, with 11 bases spanning the gap. CDR3 in amino acids: CASSLSGRNSPLHF. DNA of the CDR3: TGTGCCAGCAGCCTCTCGGGCCGTAATTCACCCCTCCACTTT. The full variable domain, its missing parts supplied by reference TRBV5-8 and TRBJ1-6, is EAGVTQSPTHLIKTRGQQATLRCSPISGHTSVYWYQQALGLGLQFLLWYDEGEERNRGNFPPRFSGRQFPNYSSELNVNALELEDSALYLCASSLSGRNSPLHFGNGTRLTVT.

This clonotype came up many times. The genes are TRBV6-6 and TRBJ1-1; perhaps TRBD1 as D (5 bases). The CDR3 sequence is 14 residues long. V was trimmed by 2 bases and J by 5 bases, leaving 12 bases between them. Germline CDR1 reads MNHNY; CDR2 reads SVGAGI (reference sequence). Written as DNA, the CDR3 is TGTGCCAGCAGTTACATAGGGGAAGGGACTGAAGCTTTCTTT. Amino acid sequence: CASSYIGEGTEAFF.

This clonotype has at least ten counts. The chain has TRBV10-2 and TRBJ1-1; D possibly corresponds to TRBD1 (5 bases). The V gene's germline CDR1 is WSHSY and CDR2 SAAADI. The ends were cut back, 8 bases at V and 5 bases at J, with 9 bases in the middle. CDR3 length: 11 residues. The CDR3 loop is CASLEGTEAFF. The CDR3 coding sequence is TGCGCCAGCCTCGAGGGGACTGAAGCTTTCTTT.

Many counts were recorded for this clonotype. The gene calls are TRBV12-3 or TRBV12-4 and TRBJ2-3, with 7 bases lining up with TRBD1. V gave up 6 bases and J gave up 5 bases; unmatched junction bases: 11. The CDR3 covers 15 residues. The CDR3 region is CASSPGQRSVDTQYF. CDR3 coding DNA: TGTGCCAGCAGCCCGGGACAGCGAAGCGTAGATACGCAGTATTTT.

In this sample, this clonotype turned up many times. The chain joins TRBV7-8 to TRBJ2-1; 12 bases map to TRBD2. V lost 3 bases and J lost 3; bases outside the gene matches: 15. The CDR3 runs 20 residues. From germline, CDR1 is SGHVS and CDR2 FQNEAQ. The CDR3 here is CASSLTSGSLGRSGYNEQFF. DNA of the CDR3: TGTGCCAGCAGCTTGACTAGCGGGAGTTTAGGGCGTTCGGGCTACAATGAGCAGTTCTTC.

The J gene is TRBJ2-1, the V gene TRBV3-1; TRBD2 might be the D (5 bases). Trimming left V 2 bases short and J 0 bases short, with 8 bases between. Germline CDR1 reads LGHDT; CDR2 reads YNNKEL (reference sequence). CDR3 length equals 15 residues. The chain's CDR3 is CASSQRENSYNEQFF. The DNA for the CDR3 is TGTGCCAGCAGCCAAAGGGAGAACTCCTACAATGAGCAGTTCTTC.

The rearrangement uses TRBV29-1 and TRBJ2-1; no firm D call. The CDR3 extends over 11 amino acids. CDR1 is SQVTM, CDR2 ANQGSEA, per germline. Deletions cut 4 bases from V and 8 bases from J, with 9 bases between. CDR3 residues: CSVVPLDEQFF. CDR3 coding DNA: TGCAGCGTTGTGCCCCTGGATGAGCAGTTCTTC.

This clonotype showed up just a few times. This chain joins TRBV6-5 and TRBJ2-7; possible D gene TRBD1, 6 bases. The V end lost 5 bases, the J end lost 7 bases, and 21 bases lay between the germline ends. The CDR3 sequence is 15 residues long. Germline V gives CDR1 MNHEY, CDR2 SVGAGI. The CDR3 DNA reads as TGTGCCAGCAGTAGGGGACCACAGGGTTGGGAAGAGCAGTACTTC. Translation gives CASSRGPQGWEEQYF.

This clonotype was picked up a small number of times. The chain has TRBV29-1 and TRBJ2-1, with 7 bases identical to TRBD2. V trimming: 0 bases; J trimming: 5 bases; junction bases outside the gene matches: 4. Germline CDR1 is SQVTM and CDR2 is ANQGSEA. CDR3 length: 14 amino acids. The CDR3 spells CSVEDAGRDNEQFF. CDR3 in DNA: TGCAGCGTTGAAGATGCAGGGAGGGACAATGAGCAGTTCTTC.

In its sample, this clonotype was seen a few times. CDR3 bases: TGTGCCAGCTTCCCAAGAGTGGCAAACGTCCAAGAGACCCAGTACTTC. It yields the protein CASFPRVANVQETQYF. This chain connects TRBV6-1 to TRBJ2-5; unclear D gene. The CDR3 covers 16 residues. V was trimmed by 8 bases and J by 1 base, leaving 20 bases between them. The germline CDR1 and CDR2 sequences are MNHNS and SASEGT.

This clonotype has more than one count but fewer than ten. V and J are TRBV5-1 and TRBJ1-1; D may be TRBD1 (5 bases). The V gene's germline CDR1 is SGHRS and CDR2 YFSETQ. Trimming shortened V by 3 bases and J by 5 bases, and 23 bases separated the two germline ends. The CDR3 spans 17 residues. The CDR3 region has the DNA TGCGCCAGCAGCTGGCTGGGGGGACCAGAGAGGAGTACTGAAGCTTTCTTT. It codes for CASSWLGGPERSTEAFF.

This chain connects TRBV29-1 to TRBJ2-1; D is perhaps TRBD1 or TRBD2 (8 bases each). V was cut by 3 bases and J by 0 bases, with 21 bases left in between. CDR1 and CDR2 from the germline V gene are SQVTM and ANQGSEA. The CDR3 is 18 amino acids. The CDR3 protein is CSVDSRGRSGSSYNEQFF. CDR3 in DNA: TGCAGCGTTGACTCCAGGGGGCGCAGCGGGAGCTCCTACAATGAGCAGTTCTTC.

Only a few counts were recorded for this clonotype. The rearrangement uses TRBV3-1 and TRBJ2-7, with 8 bases lining up with TRBD1. V lost 4 bases to trimming and J lost 5 bases; unmatched junction nucleotides: 13. The CDR3 sequence is 16 residues long. CDR1 and CDR2 from the germline V gene are LGHDT and YNNKEL (reference sequence). CDR3 in amino acids: CASSLRRQDRDHEQYF. The CDR3 bases are TGTGCCAGCAGCCTCCGCAGACAGGACAGGGACCACGAGCAGTACTTC.

The chain recombines TRBV6-2 or TRBV6-3 with TRBJ2-1; weak D call: TRBD2 (6 bases). V gave up 2 bases and J gave up 4 bases, with 12 bases separating them. CDR1 is MNHEY and CDR2 is SVGEGT in the germline V gene. The CDR3 runs to 15 residues. CDR3 region: CASSYRRGGYNEQFF. CDR3 nucleotide sequence: TGTGCCAGCAGTTACAGGCGGGGAGGTTACAATGAGCAGTTCTTC.

This clonotype was recorded at least ten times. The rearrangement links TRBV4-3 to TRBJ1-1; tentatively, D is TRBD1 (5 bases). From germline, CDR1 is LGHNA and CDR2 YSLEER. The CDR3 contains 18 residues. Trimming took 2 bases from V and 0 from J, leaving 19 bases between them. The CDR3 region has the DNA TGCGCCAGCAGCCAAAAGTGGGGCGGCGGCAGCATGAACACTGAAGCTTTCTTT. This translates into CASSQKWGGGSMNTEAFF.

This clonotype was seen ten or more times. The V and J genes are TRBV7-2 and TRBJ2-7; tentative D call: TRBD2 (6 bases). Looked up from germline, CDR1 is SGHTA and CDR2 is FQGNSA. V shed 5 bases and J shed 2 bases, with 13 bases lying between them. The CDR3 runs to 14 residues. In DNA form, the CDR3 reads TGTGCCAGCAGCCCCCCCCGACTAGCCTACGAGCAGTACTTC. Translated: CASSPPRLAYEQYF.